This T cell receptor (beta chain) was documented in a study of blood T cells in healthy people across ages. Study-level information: The template switching approach captured approximately one barcoded beta molecule for every two T cells.

For this clonotype: Its antigen remains unidentified.

The authors ran a second PCR of about 7 to 11 cycles using a sample-barcoded 5' primer and a J-beta primer mix. TCRdb called the 5' RACE reads again in MiXCR, with one record for every CDR3 protein. The repertoire has about 2 million distinct CDR3 sequences, approximately 50% of them found once; the top ten carry approximately 2%. Looked up from germline, CDR1 is SEHNR and CDR2 is FQNEAQ (reference sequence). Trimming took 6 bases from V and 8 from J, leaving 7 bases between them. This CDR3 has 10 amino acids. Study-wide points: Diversity was estimated from one million T cells, and these estimates were considered underestimates.

This chain connects TRBV7-9 to TRBJ1-1; D not certain. The specimen sequenced was blood. This clonotype originated in a woman in her forties in good health. This CDR3 reads CASRAKEAFF. The CDR3 nucleotides read TGTGCCAGCAGGGCGAAGGAAGCTTTCTTT.